This T cell receptor beta chain comes out of a study of spatial heterogeneity in lung cancer. About the study: Available follow-up PBMC samples, collected a median of roughly 22 months post-resection, were sequenced.

TCRdb re-called the 5' RACE reads through MiXCR, storing one row per CDR3 protein. The sample holds fewer than 55,000 distinct CDR3 sequences, roughly 7.4% seen once. The time point here: blood at routine non-recurrence follow-up after resection. Without sorting, whole RNA was sequenced from tumor, nontumor lung or frozen PBMC. The germline V gene has CDR1 KGHSH and CDR2 LQKENI. The CDR3 has 15 amino acids. Between the trimmed V and J ends, which lost 3 bases and 5 bases, there was a span of 16 bases. The material was PBMCs, obtained at follow-up. The rearrangement uses TRBV18 and TRBJ1-2; tentatively, D is TRBD1 (6 bases). The origin of this receptor is a female donor with early-stage non-small cell lung cancer. The CDR3 nucleotides are TGTGCCAGCTCACCCGGCACAGGGTCCCGGTATGGCTACACCTTC. Residues: CASSPGTGSRYGYTF. Full variable domain (missing parts from reference TRBV18 and TRBJ1-2): NAGVMQNPRHLVRRRGQEARLRCSPMKGHSHVYWYRQLPEEGLKFMVYLQKENIIDESGMPKERFSAEFPKEGPSILRIQQVVRGDSAAYFCASSPGTGSRYGYTFGSGTRLTVV.